The 21 T cell receptor beta chains listed next were all sequenced from one sample in a study of beta chain features in type 1 diabetes. Study-wide points: Moderate yet significant TCRB CDR3 shortening was seen in Type 1 diabetes patients in all four CD4+ subsets.

These receptors' targets are unknown. Expressed TCRB transcripts were sequenced, since all the RNA that had been isolated was reverse transcribed. Sequenced by immunoSEQ multiplex PCR; TCRdb stores in-frame clones only, minus some. Seen here are fewer than 300,000 clones, roughly a tenth observed once, and the top ten hold around 0.017%. The sample taken for sequencing was naive CD4+ T cells from blood. Every receptor here comes from a man aged 25 to 40 with type 1 diabetes.

The V call is TRBV10-3, the J call TRBJ1-1; D may be TRBD1 (5 bases). Per germline, CDR1 ENHRY and CDR2 SYGVKD. This CDR3 region has 13 residues. Deletions cut 11 bases from V and 1 base from J, with 14 bases between. The CDR3 DNA sequence: TGTGCCTTGGCCCGAGGACAGAACACTGAAGCTTTCTTT. This codes for CALARGQNTEAFF.

The V and J genes are TRBV30 and TRBJ2-7; D unresolved. Between the trimmed V and J ends, which lost 0 bases and 6 bases, there was a span of 15 bases. The germline CDR1 and CDR2 sequences are GTSNPN and SVGIG (reference sequence). CDR3 length: 14 residues. In DNA, the CDR3 is TGTGCCTGGAGTGTATTTTCGGTTTTCGCCGAGCAGTACTTC. Protein sequence: CAWSVFSVFAEQYF.

The chain uses TRBV4-1 and TRBJ2-3; TRBD2 might be the D (5 bases). The length of the CDR3 is 15 residues. Deletions cut 5 bases from V and 8 bases from J, with 20 bases between. Germline V gene sequence: CDR1 MGHRA, CDR2 YSYEKL. The CDR3 sequence: CASSDLVGAIATQYF. CDR3 sequence (DNA): TGCGCCAGCAGCGACCTTGTGGGAGCCATTGCTACGCAGTATTTT.

This clone was detected only a few times. This rearrangement joins TRBV7-9 to TRBJ2-7; D might be TRBD2 (6 bases). The CDR3 is 16 amino acids. In germline, CDR1 is SEHNR, CDR2 FQNEAQ (reference sequence). V shed 5 bases and J shed 2 bases, with 19 bases lying between them. CDR3 residues: CASSPRGGRTTYEQYF. CDR3 nucleotides: TGTGCCAGCAGCCCCCGGGGAGGACGGACCACCTACGAGCAGTACTTC.

The V gene is TRBV9, the J gene TRBJ2-3; 10 bases align to TRBD2. The length of the CDR3 is 16 residues. V lost 0 bases, J lost 3 bases, and 4 bases stayed unmatched. Germline-derived CDR1 and CDR2 are SGDLS and YYNGEE. The CDR3 region is CASSVESGGATDTQYF. The CDR3 DNA reads as TGTGCCAGCAGCGTAGAAAGCGGGGGGGCTACAGATACGCAGTATTTT.

This chain uses TRBV7-3 with TRBJ2-1, with 10 bases fitting TRBD2. The germline V gene encodes CDR1 SGHTA and CDR2 FQGTGA. V lost 2 bases and J lost 7; bases outside the gene matches: 5. This CDR3 region has 15 residues. CDR3 amino acids: CASSLVAGGWNEQFF. CDR3 nucleotides: TGTGCCAGCAGCTTAGTAGCGGGGGGTTGGAATGAGCAGTTCTTC.

The V and J genes are TRBV30 and TRBJ2-5, with D perhaps TRBD1 (5 bases). V was shortened by 4 bases and J by 5 bases, with 8 bases between the two germline ends. Germline CDR1 GTSNPN, CDR2 SVGIG (reference sequence). The CDR3 length is 11 residues. CDR3 protein: CAWTRAETQYF. In DNA form, the CDR3 reads TGTGCCTGGACCAGGGCGGAGACCCAGTACTTC.

DNA for the CDR3: TGCGCCAGCAGCCCTCGGGAAGGGGGCAGCGGGGAGCTGTTTTTT. Residues: CASSPREGGSGELFF. The V and J genes are TRBV5-1 and TRBJ2-2; 7 positions match TRBD1. V gave up 4 bases and J gave up 7 bases; unmatched junction bases: 10. This CDR3 comprises 15 residues. Germline values: CDR1 SGHRS, CDR2 YFSETQ. The full variable domain, completed using reference TRBV5-1 and TRBJ2-2, is KAGVTQTPRYLIKTRGQQVTLSCSPISGHRSVSWYQQTPGQGLQFLFEYFSETQRNKGNFPGRFSGRQFSNSRSEMNVSTLELGDSALYLCASSPREGGSGELFFGEGSRLTVL.

This clone has more than one count but fewer than ten. The DNA for the CDR3 is TGTGCCAGCAGCTGGGGACTACGGGGGGCGCGGGACAATGAGCAGTTCTTC. Residues: CASSWGLRGARDNEQFF. The chain joins TRBV9 to TRBJ2-1; D is possibly TRBD2 (7 bases). CDR1 and CDR2 (germline): SGDLS, YYNGEE. The CDR3 extends over 17 amino acids. V was trimmed by 4 bases and J by 5 bases, leaving 22 bases between them.

V and J are TRBV2 and TRBJ1-2, with D maybe TRBD1 (5 bases). Trimming removed 7 bases at V and 0 bases at J, with 9 bases between. Germline CDR1 is SNHLY and CDR2 is FYNNEI. CDR3 length equals 13 residues. In DNA form, the CDR3 reads TGTGCCAGCACGGACATCTCTAACTATGGCTACACCTTC. Translated: CASTDISNYGYTF.

V and J are TRBV7-3 and TRBJ2-5; D is perhaps TRBD2 (5 bases). CDR3 size: 13 residues. From germline, CDR1 is SGHTA and CDR2 FQGTGA. The germline V and J ends were trimmed by 4 bases and 6 bases, with 12 bases remaining between them. CDR3 sequence: CASSSGLKQTQYF. The CDR3 region has the DNA TGTGCCAGCAGCTCCGGACTGAAACAGACCCAGTACTTC.

The V gene is TRBV2, the J gene TRBJ2-3, with D perhaps TRBD2 (5 bases). V was cut by 2 bases and J by 0 bases, with 21 bases left in between. In germline, CDR1 is SNHLY, CDR2 FYNNEI. The CDR3 length is 19 residues. CDR3 region: CASSETAQTRRASTDTQYF. CDR3 sequence (DNA): TGTGCCAGCAGTGAAACCGCACAAACCCGGCGGGCTAGCACAGATACGCAGTATTTT.

The chain links TRBV5-1 to TRBJ1-1; TRBD1 matches at 7 bases. This CDR3 is 14 amino acids long. CDR1 is SGHRS, CDR2 YFSETQ, per germline. V trimming: 4 bases; J trimming: 6 bases; junction bases outside the gene matches: 9. DNA of the CDR3: TGCGCCAGCAGCGACCCGGCAGGGGGGTCTGAAGCTTTCTTT. It is translated as CASSDPAGGSEAFF.

This clone has more than one count but fewer than ten. The chain uses TRBV7-2 and TRBJ2-7, with 7 bases identical to TRBD1. Trimming at V came to 5 bases and at J to 6 bases, leaving 7 bases not matched to a gene. Per germline, CDR1 SGHTA and CDR2 FQGNSA. This CDR3 region has 13 residues. The CDR3 sequence is CASSARTGFEQYF. The CDR3 bases are TGTGCCAGCAGCGCCAGGACAGGTTTCGAGCAGTACTTC.

For this clone: This is likely a read error, given that the CDR3 carries no conserved phenylalanine or tryptophan at its end. It is unclear where the CDR3 begins or ends on the DNA, so no DNA is shown, and the CDR3 is as TCRdb lists it. V usage is TRBV20-1 and J usage is TRBJ2-7; the table's D call TRBD1 went unverified against the DNA. The length of the CDR3 is 9 amino acids, counting both ends. Germline CDR1 reads DFQATT; CDR2 reads SNEGSKA (reference sequence). The CDR3 sequence is CSASRGQGR.

There are a few counts of this clone. The chain has TRBV2 and TRBJ1-1, with TRBD1 as a possible D gene (6 bases). The V gene lost 10 bases and the J gene lost 0 bases, with 12 bases spanning the gap. This CDR3 contains 13 residues. The germline V gene has CDR1 SNHLY and CDR2 FYNNEI. CDR3 region: CATGGQLNTEAFF. The CDR3 DNA follows: TGTGCCACGGGAGGACAGTTGAACACTGAAGCTTTCTTT.

The chain couples TRBV12-5 to TRBJ2-5; TRBD1 matches at 7 bases. There are 17 residues in the CDR3. V shed 0 bases and J 1 base; nucleotides not matched to a gene: 8. Germline V lookup: CDR1 LGHNT, CDR2 FRNRAP. The CDR3: CASGLVPRQGIQETQYF. The DNA for the CDR3 is TGTGCTAGTGGTTTGGTACCCCGACAGGGCATCCAAGAGACCCAGTACTTC.

CDR3 in amino acids: CASSPGRGQETQYF. CDR3 DNA: TGTGCCAGCTCACCCGGCAGGGGGCAAGAGACCCAGTACTTC. The chain combines TRBV18 with TRBJ2-5, with 7 bases lining up with TRBD1. Germline V gene lookup returns CDR1 KGHSH and CDR2 LQKENI. V shed 3 bases, J shed 2 bases, and the junction held 3 bases outside the gene matches. This CDR3 comprises 14 residues. The entire variable domain, with the rest obtained from reference TRBV18 and TRBJ2-5, is as follows: NAGVMQNPRHLVRRRGQEARLRCSPMKGHSHVYWYRQLPEEGLKFMVYLQKENIIDESGMPKERFSAEFPKEGPSILRIQQVVRGDSAAYFCASSPGRGQETQYFGPGTRLLVL.

This clone has just a few counts. The chain recombines TRBV7-2 with TRBJ2-5; 15 positions match TRBD2. This CDR3 contains 16 residues. V shed 3 bases, J shed 5 bases, and the junction held 4 bases outside the gene matches. Germline V gives CDR1 SGHTA, CDR2 FQGNSA. The CDR3 region is CASSFGLAGGSETQYF. The CDR3 nucleotides read TGTGCCAGCAGCTTCGGACTAGCGGGGGGGTCTGAGACCCAGTACTTC.

This sequence joins TRBV19 and TRBJ1-1, with D perhaps matching TRBD1 (5 bases). Germline V gives CDR1 LNHDA, CDR2 SQIVND (reference sequence). V was pared by 2 bases and J by 3 bases, with 10 bases between. The CDR3 is 14 amino acids. CDR3 region: CASSISGDYTEAFF. The CDR3 DNA is TGTGCCAGTAGTATATCTGGGGACTACACTGAAGCTTTCTTT.

The CDR3 loop is CASRVEVAGGLSKDTQYF. The CDR3 DNA is TGTGCCAGCAGGGTAGAGGTAGCGGGGGGTCTCTCGAAAGATACGCAGTATTTT. The chain links TRBV7-2 to TRBJ2-3; 10 bases map to TRBD2. V gave up 6 bases and J gave up 5 bases; unmatched junction bases: 17. The CDR3 runs 18 residues. From germline, CDR1 is SGHTA and CDR2 FQGNSA. Full variable domain (missing parts from reference TRBV7-2 and TRBJ2-3): GAGVSQSPSNKVTEKGKDVELRCDPISGHTALYWYRQSLGQGLEFLIYFQGNSAPDKSGLPSDRFSAERTGGSVSTLTIQRTQQEDSAVYLCASRVEVAGGLSKDTQYFGPGTRLTVL.